These 27 T cell receptor beta chains were all obtained from the same sample, sequenced in a study of blood T cell repertoires in COVID-19. Here immunoSEQ multiplex PCR was the method, and the copy in TCRdb shows in-frame clones only, minus some. The data contain about 160,000 clones, 85% to 90% of them seen just once; the ten biggest clones take up 6.6%. The sequenced material came from PBMCs or T cells enriched from blood (not recorded which). Receptors originate from a woman between 50 and 59 years old who had recovered from COVID-19.

The genes are TRBV5-1 and TRBJ2-3, with 8 bases lining up with TRBD1. This CDR3 is 16 amino acids long. Trimming at V came to 6 bases and at J to 0 bases, leaving 9 bases not matched to a gene. Per germline, CDR1 SGHRS and CDR2 YFSETQ. The DNA of the CDR3 is TGCGCCAGCACCCGCCGGGACAGGACTAGCACAGATACGCAGTATTTT. Its protein is CASTRRDRTSTDTQYF.

V is TRBV9 and J is TRBJ2-5, with 9 bases fitting TRBD2. Germline V CDR1 and CDR2: SGDLS, YYNGEE. V lost 0 bases to trimming and J lost 1 base; unmatched junction nucleotides: 7. CDR3 length equals 17 residues. CDR3 nucleotide sequence: TGTGCCAGCAGCGTAGATGCCCAGCGGGGGGTCCAAGAGACCCAGTACTTC. Its protein product is CASSVDAQRGVQETQYF.

This chain uses TRBV6-5 with TRBJ2-4; 7 bases agree with TRBD2. The CDR3 length is 15 residues. Per germline, CDR1 MNHEY and CDR2 SVGAGI. The junction had 7 bases not matched to a gene; V was cut back by 5 bases and J by 3 bases. CDR3 DNA sequence: TGTGCCAGCAGTACGGGGGGAATAAACAAAAACATTCAGTACTTC. Translating it yields CASSTGGINKNIQYF.

V gene TRBV4-3 combines with J gene TRBJ2-1; a weak D match, TRBD2 (5 bases). Germline V lookup: CDR1 LGHNA, CDR2 YSLEER. The CDR3 contains 15 residues. V was pared by 6 bases and J by 5 bases, with 17 bases between. As DNA, the CDR3 is TGCGCCAGCAGGCTACTACCGGGAACAAACAATGAGCAGTTCTTC. Residues: CASRLLPGTNNEQFF.

The chain joins TRBV27 to TRBJ1-2; 9 bases agree with TRBD1. V trimming: 6 bases; J trimming: 8 bases; junction bases outside the gene matches: 7. In germline, CDR1 is MNHEY, CDR2 SMNVEV (reference sequence). CDR3 length: 13 amino acids. The DNA for the CDR3 is TGTGCCAGCAGACTGACAGGGACAGGGGGCTACACCTTC. It specifies CASRLTGTGGYTF.

The CDR3 sequence: CASSTVRDNQPQHF. CDR3 coding DNA: TGTGCCAGCAGCACAGTCAGGGATAATCAGCCCCAGCATTTT. This rearrangement joins TRBV7-8 to TRBJ1-5, with D perhaps TRBD1 (5 bases). CDR1 SGHVS and CDR2 FQNEAQ come from the germline V gene. CDR3 length equals 14 residues. Trimming left V 5 bases short and J 4 bases short, with 12 bases between.

This chain connects TRBV4-1 to TRBJ1-2, with no clear D. The ends were cut back, 1 base at V and 4 bases at J, with 10 bases in the middle. CDR1 and CDR2 (germline): MGHRA, YSYEKL. CDR3 length: 14 residues. The CDR3 region is CASSQVLYFYGYTF. Written as DNA, the CDR3 is TGCGCCAGCAGCCAAGTTTTGTACTTCTATGGCTACACCTTC.

The chain links TRBV25-1 to TRBJ1-2; the D is unclear. With 4 bases removed from V and 4 bases from J, the gap between germline ends came to 10 bases. Germline CDR1 is MGHDK and CDR2 is SYGVNS. The CDR3 extends over 13 amino acids. The CDR3 loop reads CASSGARLYGYTF. For the CDR3, the DNA is TGTGCCAGCAGTGGGGCTCGGCTCTATGGCTACACCTTC.

The chain employs TRBV6-2 or TRBV6-3 and TRBJ1-5; D is unresolved. The CDR3 loop spans 15 amino acids. The germline CDR1 and CDR2 sequences are MNHEY and SVGEGT. The ends were cut back, 6 bases at V and 0 bases at J, with 12 bases in the middle. The CDR3: CASRYGRDSNQPQHF. The CDR3, as DNA: TGTGCCAGCAGATACGGGCGGGATAGCAATCAGCCCCAGCATTTT.

This clone was recorded once. This chain links TRBV7-2 with TRBJ2-3; 13 positions match TRBD2. The CDR3 runs 15 residues. The junction had 5 bases not matched to a gene; V was cut back by 5 bases and J by 6 bases. The V gene's germline CDR1 is SGHTA and CDR2 FQGNSA. CDR3 protein: CASSPRLAGGDTQYF. As DNA, the CDR3 is TGTGCCAGCAGCCCTCGACTAGCGGGAGGCGATACGCAGTATTTT. Drawing the rest from reference TRBV7-2 and TRBJ2-3, the complete variable domain is GAGVSQSPSNKVTEKGKDVELRCDPISGHTALYWYRQSLGQGLEFLIYFQGNSAPDKSGLPSDRFSAERTGGSVSTLTIQRTQQEDSAVYLCASSPRLAGGDTQYFGPGTRLTVL.

J is TRBJ2-7 and V is TRBV11-1; TRBD1 agrees at 9 bases. The CDR3 covers 15 residues. Germline V gene sequence: CDR1 SGHAT, CDR2 FQDESV (reference sequence). Losses at the gene ends were 5 bases for V and 6 bases for J; bases not matched to a gene: 11. In nucleotides, the CDR3 is TGTGCCAGCAGCCGACCGGGACAGGGTCGGGGCGAGCAGTACTTC. Residues: CASSRPGQGRGEQYF.

This clone has only a few counts. V gene TRBV7-8 combines with J gene TRBJ1-5; 9 nucleotides line up with TRBD1. This CDR3 is 14 amino acids long. V lost 3 bases, J lost 5 bases, and 2 bases stayed unmatched. Germline loops: CDR1 SGHVS, CDR2 FQNEAQ. For the CDR3, the DNA is TGTGCCAGCAGCTTTACAGGGGGCCATCAGCCCCAGCATTTT. Translation: CASSFTGGHQPQHF.

In DNA form, the CDR3 reads TGTGCCAGCAGCTCCCAACTAGCTGTCAATGAGCAGTTCTTC. Its protein product is CASSSQLAVNEQFF. The J gene is TRBJ2-1, the V gene TRBV3-1 (or the pseudogene TRBV3-2); D is perhaps TRBD2 (6 bases). The V and J ends lost 5 bases and 6 bases respectively, with 14 bases between them. The germline CDR1 and CDR2 sequences are LGHDT and YNNKEL (reference sequence). The CDR3 length is 14 residues.

The gene calls are TRBV11-3 and TRBJ2-7; weak D call: TRBD2 (7 bases). Trimming shortened V by 5 bases and J by 4 bases, and 15 bases separated the two germline ends. This CDR3 contains 14 residues. CDR1 is SGHNT and CDR2 is YENEEA in the germline V gene. CDR3: CASSRVQGGYEQYF. The DNA for the CDR3 is TGTGCCAGCAGCCGGGTACAGGGAGGGTACGAGCAGTACTTC. Full variable domain (missing parts from reference TRBV11-3 and TRBJ2-7): EAGVVQSPRYKIIEKKQPVAFWCNPISGHNTLYWYLQNLGQGPELLIRYENEEAVDDSQLPKDRFSAERLKGVDSTLKIQPAELGDSAVYLCASSRVQGGYEQYFGPGTRLTVT.

This clone appeared once. This chain connects TRBV5-1 to TRBJ1-1; D may be TRBD1 (6 bases). The CDR3 extends over 17 amino acids. Germline values: CDR1 SGHRS, CDR2 YFSETQ. The ends were cut back, 0 bases at V and 0 bases at J, with 15 bases in the middle. The CDR3 sequence is CASSLGRAAGVNTEAFF. The CDR3 DNA sequence: TGCGCCAGCAGCTTGGGCCGGGCGGCAGGGGTGAACACTGAAGCTTTCTTT.

The gene calls are TRBV19 and TRBJ1-1, with 12 bases identical to TRBD1. The CDR3 runs to 16 residues. J lost 1 base, V lost 5 bases, and 5 bases had no gene match. CDR1 LNHDA and CDR2 SQIVND come from the germline V gene (reference sequence). The CDR3 here is CASSPGTGGWNTEAFF. CDR3 sequence (DNA): TGTGCCAGTAGTCCCGGGACAGGGGGCTGGAACACTGAAGCTTTCTTT.

This chain joins TRBV7-2 and TRBJ1-2; tentative D call: TRBD1 (6 bases). V shed 2 bases and J shed 6 bases, with 13 bases lying between them. The CDR3 has 14 residues. The germline gives CDR1 SGHTA, CDR2 FQGNSA. The CDR3 coding sequence is TGTGCCAGCAGCTTAAGTCCGGGGGGCGATGGCTACACCTTC. It codes for CASSLSPGGDGYTF.

The gene calls are TRBV7-3 and TRBJ2-3; D not resolved. This CDR3 has 17 amino acids. Trimming removed 5 bases at V and 0 bases at J, with 18 bases between. Germline-derived CDR1 and CDR2 are SGHTA and FQGTGA. CDR3 in DNA: TGTGCCAGCAGCCCAAAGCTTCTTAGTAGTAGCACAGATACGCAGTATTTT. It translates to CASSPKLLSSSTDTQYF.

This clone was seen only once. The V call is TRBV19, the J call TRBJ1-1; D is unresolved. The V gene lost 7 bases and the J gene lost 0 bases, with 9 bases spanning the gap. Germline CDR1 reads LNHDA; CDR2 reads SQIVND (reference sequence). This CDR3 region has 13 residues. CDR3 bases: TGTGCCAGTACCCCTACGGTGAACACTGAAGCTTTCTTT. It is translated as CASTPTVNTEAFF.

The V and J genes are TRBV9 and TRBJ2-7; TRBD1 aligns across 7 bases. V was clipped by 4 bases and J by 1 base; unmatched bases: 5. The CDR3 covers 14 residues. Per germline, CDR1 SGDLS and CDR2 YYNGEE. CDR3 sequence (DNA): TGTGCCAGCAGCTTGGGACAGCTTTCCTACGAGCAGTACTTC. This gives the protein CASSLGQLSYEQYF.

The V call is TRBV19, the J call TRBJ2-3; the D is unclear. From germline, CDR1 is LNHDA and CDR2 SQIVND (reference sequence). The CDR3 runs to 14 residues. Trimming took off 5 bases at V and 1 base at J, with 10 bases between the two ends. This chain's CDR3 is CASSPHAGTDTQYF. The CDR3 DNA follows: TGTGCCAGTAGTCCCCATGCAGGCACAGATACGCAGTATTTT.

V gene TRBV7-2 combines with J gene TRBJ2-2; 10 nucleotides match TRBD2. V shed 4 bases, J shed 8 bases, and the junction held 7 bases outside the gene matches. The CDR3 runs to 15 residues. Germline V gives CDR1 SGHTA, CDR2 FQGNSA. CDR3 protein: CASSSSVLAGGELFF. The CDR3 DNA follows: TGTGCCAGCAGCTCCTCCGTACTAGCGGGGGGGGAGCTGTTTTTT.

The chain links TRBV6-2 or TRBV6-3 to TRBJ2-2, with D maybe TRBD2 (7 bases). Per germline, CDR1 MNHEY and CDR2 SVGEGT. This CDR3 contains 16 residues. The V gene lost 4 bases and the J gene lost 4 bases, with 16 bases spanning the gap. In nucleotides, the CDR3 is TGTGCCAGCAGTTTGGGGAGGGGGTCAATCACCGGGGAGCTGTTTTTT. Its translation: CASSLGRGSITGELFF.

This clone was seen only a few times. The chain joins TRBV10-3 to TRBJ2-3, with TRBD1 as a possible D gene (6 bases). The length of the CDR3 is 14 residues. Germline CDR1 is ENHRY and CDR2 is SYGVKD. Trimming removed 6 bases from V and 2 bases from J, with 12 bases in between. The DNA for the CDR3 is TGTGCCATCAGGGGGGCTTTCCCCACAGATACGCAGTATTTT. This translates into CAIRGAFPTDTQYF.

This chain joins TRBV6-5 and TRBJ1-2; D is possibly TRBD1 (5 bases). The V and J ends lost 5 bases and 4 bases respectively, with 14 bases between them. The germline V gene encodes CDR1 MNHEY and CDR2 SVGAGI. There are 14 residues in the CDR3. CDR3 loop: CASSTWGVGYGYTF. DNA of the CDR3: TGTGCCAGCAGTACCTGGGGGGTCGGCTATGGCTACACCTTC.

The gene calls are TRBV6-1 and TRBJ1-2; TRBD1 agrees at 7 bases. V lost 4 bases to trimming and J lost 3 bases; unmatched junction nucleotides: 11. CDR1 is MNHNS and CDR2 is SASEGT in the germline V gene. CDR3 size: 16 residues. CDR3 region: CASSGSYRGSYYGYTF. In nucleotides, the CDR3 is TGTGCCAGCAGTGGCTCGTACAGGGGATCGTACTATGGCTACACCTTC.

Written as DNA, the CDR3 is TGTGCCAGCAGTGACTTTGGGGCGTCTGCCTACAATGAGCAGTTCTTC. Encoded protein: CASSDFGASAYNEQFF. The gene calls are TRBV6-4 and TRBJ2-1, with D perhaps matching TRBD1 (5 bases). Germline V lookup: CDR1 MRHNA, CDR2 SNTAGT. Trimming removed 1 base at V and 2 bases at J, with 12 bases between. CDR3 length: 16 amino acids.